This TCR beta chain was obtained from a study of graft-versus-host responses after intestinal transplantation. Libraries were prepared by immunoSEQ multiplex PCR; TCRdb keeps only in-frame clonotypes and omits some of them. The table has roughly 20,000 clones, about half seen once. The ends were cut back, 1 base at V and 4 bases at J, with 9 bases in the middle. This CDR3 is built from 14 residues. Germline CDR1 MGHRA, CDR2 YSYEKL. This clonotype originated in a human patient who received an intestinal transplant. Sample: alloreactive CD4+ T cells from a mixed lymphocyte reaction culture, taken before intestinal transplant. Subset reported: CFSE-low proliferating T cells sorted from roughly 6-day pre-transplant mixed lymphocyte reaction (GvH or HvG direction). The rearrangement joins TRBV4-1 to TRBJ2-3; no clear D. CDR3 sequence (DNA): TGCGCCAGCAGCCAAGTTGTAAGCGCAGATACGCAGTATTTT. Its translation is CASSQVVSADTQYF.